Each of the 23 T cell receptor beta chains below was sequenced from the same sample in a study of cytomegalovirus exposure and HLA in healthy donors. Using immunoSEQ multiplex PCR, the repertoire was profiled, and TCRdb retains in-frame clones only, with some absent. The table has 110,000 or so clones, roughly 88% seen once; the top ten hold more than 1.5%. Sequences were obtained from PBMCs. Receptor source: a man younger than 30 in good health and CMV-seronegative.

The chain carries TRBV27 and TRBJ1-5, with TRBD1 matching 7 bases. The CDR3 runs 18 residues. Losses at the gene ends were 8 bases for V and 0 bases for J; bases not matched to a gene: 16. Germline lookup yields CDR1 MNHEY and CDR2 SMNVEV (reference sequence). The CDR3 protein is CASRPLGTEIYSNQPQHF. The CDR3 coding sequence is TGTGCCAGCCGACCCCTCGGGACAGAGATTTATAGCAATCAGCCCCAGCATTTT.

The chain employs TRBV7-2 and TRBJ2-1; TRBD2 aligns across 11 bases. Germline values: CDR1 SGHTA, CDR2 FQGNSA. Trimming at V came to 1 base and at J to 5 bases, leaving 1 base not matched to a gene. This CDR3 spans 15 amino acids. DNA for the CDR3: TGTGCCAGCAGCTTAGAACTAGCGGGGGACAATGAGCAGTTCTTC. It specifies CASSLELAGDNEQFF. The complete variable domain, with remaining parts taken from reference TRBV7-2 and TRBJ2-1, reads GAGVSQSPSNKVTEKGKDVELRCDPISGHTALYWYRQSLGQGLEFLIYFQGNSAPDKSGLPSDRFSAERTGGSVSTLTIQRTQQEDSAVYLCASSLELAGDNEQFFGPGTRLTVL.

The CDR3 bases are TGTGCCAGCAGCGAGGGTTACGGCAATCAGCCCCAGCATTTT. Amino acids: CASSEGYGNQPQHF. The J gene is TRBJ1-5, the V gene TRBV2, with D hard to call. V gave up 6 bases and J gave up 2 bases, with 11 bases separating them. Per germline, CDR1 SNHLY and CDR2 FYNNEI. CDR3 length: 14 amino acids.

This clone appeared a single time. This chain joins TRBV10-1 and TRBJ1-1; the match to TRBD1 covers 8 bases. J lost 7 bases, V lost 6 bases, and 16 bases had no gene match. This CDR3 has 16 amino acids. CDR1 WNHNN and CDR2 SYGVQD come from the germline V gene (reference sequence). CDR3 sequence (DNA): TGCGCCAGCAGCGGGACAGGCGACCTGAAGTCCGGTGAAGCTTTCTTT. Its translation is CASSGTGDLKSGEAFF.

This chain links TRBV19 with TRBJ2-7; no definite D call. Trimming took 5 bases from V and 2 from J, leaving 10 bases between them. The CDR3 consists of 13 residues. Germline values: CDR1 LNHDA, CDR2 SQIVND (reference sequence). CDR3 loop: CASSFGTAYEQYF. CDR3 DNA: TGTGCCAGTAGTTTCGGCACAGCCTACGAGCAGTACTTC.

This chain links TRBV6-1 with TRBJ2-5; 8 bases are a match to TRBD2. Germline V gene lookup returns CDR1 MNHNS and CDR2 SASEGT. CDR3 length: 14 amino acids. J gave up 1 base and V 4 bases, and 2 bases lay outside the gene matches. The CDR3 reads CASSVGTSQETQYF. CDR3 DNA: TGTGCCAGCAGTGTCGGGACTAGCCAAGAGACCCAGTACTTC.

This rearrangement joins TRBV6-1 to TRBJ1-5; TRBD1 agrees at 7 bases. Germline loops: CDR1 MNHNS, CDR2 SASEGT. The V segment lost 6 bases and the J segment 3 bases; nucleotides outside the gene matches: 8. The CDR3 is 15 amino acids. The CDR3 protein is CASRVTGVINQPQHF. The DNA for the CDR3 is TGTGCCAGCAGGGTAACAGGGGTCATCAATCAGCCCCAGCATTTT.

DNA of the CDR3: TGTGCCAGCAGTTCTGGGACTAGCGGGAATCGGGAGCAGTACTTC. Translated, it gives CASSSGTSGNREQYF. The V and J genes are TRBV28 and TRBJ2-7; 13 nucleotides align to TRBD2. The J segment lost 7 bases and the V segment lost 4 bases, leaving 7 bases of the junction unmatched. Germline CDR1 and CDR2: MDHEN and SYDVKM. This CDR3 spans 15 amino acids.

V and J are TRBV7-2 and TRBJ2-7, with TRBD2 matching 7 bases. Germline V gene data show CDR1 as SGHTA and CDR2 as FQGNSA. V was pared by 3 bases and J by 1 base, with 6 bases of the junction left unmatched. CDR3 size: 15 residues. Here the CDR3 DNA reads TGTGCCAGCAGCTTCCTTACTAGCGCTTCCTACGAGCAGTACTTC. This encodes CASSFLTSASYEQYF.

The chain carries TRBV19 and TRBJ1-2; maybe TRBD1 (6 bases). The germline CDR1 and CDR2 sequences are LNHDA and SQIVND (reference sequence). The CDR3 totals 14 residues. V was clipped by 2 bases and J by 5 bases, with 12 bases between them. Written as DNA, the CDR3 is TGTGCCAGTAGTATACAGGGGCCAGTTTATGGCTACACCTTC. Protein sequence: CASSIQGPVYGYTF.

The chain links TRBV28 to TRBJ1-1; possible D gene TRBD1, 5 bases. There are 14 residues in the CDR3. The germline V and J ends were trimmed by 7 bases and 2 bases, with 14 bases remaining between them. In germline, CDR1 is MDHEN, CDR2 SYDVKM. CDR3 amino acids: CASTPRRGNTEAFF. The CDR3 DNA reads TGTGCCAGCACCCCCAGGAGGGGAAACACTGAAGCTTTCTTT.

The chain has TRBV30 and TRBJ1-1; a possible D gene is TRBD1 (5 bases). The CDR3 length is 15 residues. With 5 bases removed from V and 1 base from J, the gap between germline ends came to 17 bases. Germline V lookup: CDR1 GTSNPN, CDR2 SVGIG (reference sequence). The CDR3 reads CAWGRYGTENTEAFF. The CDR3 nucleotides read TGTGCCTGGGGGAGGTACGGGACGGAGAACACTGAAGCTTTCTTT.

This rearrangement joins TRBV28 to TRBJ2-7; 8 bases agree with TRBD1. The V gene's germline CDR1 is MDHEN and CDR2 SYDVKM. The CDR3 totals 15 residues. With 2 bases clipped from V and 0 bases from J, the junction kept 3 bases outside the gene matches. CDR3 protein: CASSLGGTGSYEQYF. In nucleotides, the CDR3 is TGTGCCAGCAGTTTAGGGGGGACAGGCTCCTACGAGCAGTACTTC. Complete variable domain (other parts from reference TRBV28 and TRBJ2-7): DVKVTQSSRYLVKRTGEKVFLECVQDMDHENMFWYRQDPGLGLRLIYFSYDVKMKEKGDIPEGYSVSREKKERFSLILESASTNQTSMYLCASSLGGTGSYEQYFGPGTRLTVT.

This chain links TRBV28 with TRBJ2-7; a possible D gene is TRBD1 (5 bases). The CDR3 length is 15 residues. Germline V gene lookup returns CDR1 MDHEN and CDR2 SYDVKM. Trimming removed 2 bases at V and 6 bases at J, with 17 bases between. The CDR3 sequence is CASSLGRAPVGEQYF. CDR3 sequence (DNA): TGTGCCAGCAGTTTAGGCAGGGCCCCCGTCGGCGAGCAGTACTTC.

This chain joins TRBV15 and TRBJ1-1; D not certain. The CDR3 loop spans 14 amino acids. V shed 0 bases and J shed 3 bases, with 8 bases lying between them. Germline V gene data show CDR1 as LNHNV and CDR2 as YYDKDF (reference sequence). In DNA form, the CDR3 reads TGTGCCACCAGCAGAGATCGCGGGTACACTGAAGCTTTCTTT. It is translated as CATSRDRGYTEAFF.

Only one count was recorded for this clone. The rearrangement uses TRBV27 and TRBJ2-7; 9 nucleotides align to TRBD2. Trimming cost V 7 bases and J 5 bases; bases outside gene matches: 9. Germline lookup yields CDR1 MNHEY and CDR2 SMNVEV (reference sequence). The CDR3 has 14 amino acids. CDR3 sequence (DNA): TGTGCCAGCACCAAAGTAGCGGGAGTCCACGAGCAGTACTTC. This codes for CASTKVAGVHEQYF.

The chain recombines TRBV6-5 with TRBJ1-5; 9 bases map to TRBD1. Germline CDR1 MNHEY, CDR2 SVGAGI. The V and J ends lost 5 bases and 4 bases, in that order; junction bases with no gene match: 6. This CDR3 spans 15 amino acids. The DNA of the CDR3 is TGTGCCAGCAGTAAGGACAGGGGTTCGAATCAGCCCCAGCATTTT. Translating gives CASSKDRGSNQPQHF.

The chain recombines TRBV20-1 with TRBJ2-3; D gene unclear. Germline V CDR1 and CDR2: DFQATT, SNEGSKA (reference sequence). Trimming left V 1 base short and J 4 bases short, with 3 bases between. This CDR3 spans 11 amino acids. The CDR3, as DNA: TGCAGTGCTAGAGTCTCAGATACGCAGTATTTT. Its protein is CSARVSDTQYF.

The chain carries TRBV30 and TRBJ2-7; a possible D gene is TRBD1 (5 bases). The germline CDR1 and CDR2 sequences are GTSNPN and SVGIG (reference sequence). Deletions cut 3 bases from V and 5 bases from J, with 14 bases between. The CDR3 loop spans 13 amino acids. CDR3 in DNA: TGTGCCTGGAGCGCCGGCAGGGTCCACGAGCAGTACTTC. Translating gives CAWSAGRVHEQYF.

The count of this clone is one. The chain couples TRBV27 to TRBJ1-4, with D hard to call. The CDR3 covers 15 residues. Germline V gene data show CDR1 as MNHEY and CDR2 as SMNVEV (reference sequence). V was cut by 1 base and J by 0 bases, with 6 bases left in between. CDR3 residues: CASSLWAATNEKLFF. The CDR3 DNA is TGTGCCAGCAGTTTATGGGCAGCAACTAATGAAAAACTGTTTTTT.

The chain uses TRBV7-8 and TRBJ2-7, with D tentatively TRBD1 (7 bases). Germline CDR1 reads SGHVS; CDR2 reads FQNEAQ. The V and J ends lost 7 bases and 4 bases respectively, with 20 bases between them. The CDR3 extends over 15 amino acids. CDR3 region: CASTSQGGRKYEQYF. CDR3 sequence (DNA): TGTGCCAGCACCTCCCAGGGGGGACGGAAATACGAGCAGTACTTC.

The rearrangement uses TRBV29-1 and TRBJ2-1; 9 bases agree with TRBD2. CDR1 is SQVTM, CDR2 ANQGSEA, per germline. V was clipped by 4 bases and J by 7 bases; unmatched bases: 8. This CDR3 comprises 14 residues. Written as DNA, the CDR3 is TGCAGCGTTGTTGGAGCGGGAGGTGGGAATGAGCAGTTCTTC. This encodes CSVVGAGGGNEQFF.

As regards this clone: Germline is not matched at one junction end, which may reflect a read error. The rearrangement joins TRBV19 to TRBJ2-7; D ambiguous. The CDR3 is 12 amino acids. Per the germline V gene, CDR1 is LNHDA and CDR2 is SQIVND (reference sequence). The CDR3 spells CASSESSSEQYF. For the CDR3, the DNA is TGTGCCAGTAGTGAGTCGTCCTCCGAGCAGTACTTC.